Below, one T cell receptor beta chain is given with its context. The sample is drawn from a study of T cells in Graves' hyperthyroidism and ophthalmopathy. The source material, RNA transcripts, was used to amplify TCR beta CDR3 regions. HTBI primers were employed in a first-round RT-PCR of the TCR CDR3. One entry per CDR3 protein results from TCRdb running MiXCR on the multiplex PCR reads. In the table there are some 490,000 distinct CDR3 sequences, 22% of which are singletons. This clonotype originated in a woman aged 70-85 years with Graves' ophthalmopathy. Sequenced input: blood.

Here the CDR3 reads CASSGQGHSPLHF. CDR3 DNA sequence: TGTGCCAGCAGCGGGCAGGGGCATTCACCCCTCCACTTT. V and J are TRBV9 and TRBJ1-6, with D perhaps TRBD1 (6 bases). The CDR3 totals 13 residues. Trimming shortened V by 3 bases and J by 8 bases, and 9 bases separated the two germline ends. Germline values: CDR1 SGDLS, CDR2 YYNGEE.